Listed below are T cell receptor beta chains from one sample, sequenced in a study of blood T cell repertoires in COVID-19. Method: immunoSEQ multiplex PCR; TCRdb's copy keeps in-frame clones and lacks some. The sample has about 380,000 clones, about 80% seen once. The sample consisted of peripheral blood. The receptors were gathered from a human donor with acute or convalescent COVID-19. The donor label of this sample is uncertain. Each CDR3 is given with its conserved first and last residue. Fields, in order: V gene, clone size, J gene, D gene, CDR3 DNA, CDR3 protein. The D gene is left open where the match is weak. Size tells how often a clone was seen (once, few, many) or the class of an expanded clone, and some rows leave it out.

TRBV6-5,NA,TRBJ2-7,TRBD1,TGTGCCAGCAGTCCGCGGACAGGGGGACCCTACGAGCAGTACTTC,CASSPRTGGPYEQYF
TRBV28,once,TRBJ1-5,NA,TGTGCCAGCAGTTTAATCACAGGTTATAGCAATCAGCCCCAGCATTTT,CASSLITGYSNQPQHF
TRBV9,NA,TRBJ1-5,NA,TGTGCCAGCAGCGTAGGGTCAGGGTCCAATCAGCCCCAGCATTTT,CASSVGSGSNQPQHF
TRBV4-1,NA,TRBJ1-2,TRBD1,TGCGCCAGCAGCCCATCCGGGACAGGACTCTATGGCTACACCTTC,CASSPSGTGLYGYTF
TRBV5-1,NA,TRBJ1-2,TRBD1,TGCGCCAGCAGCCCTCGCCTCCGGGGACAGGGGAATGGCTACACCTTC,CASSPRLRGQGNGYTF
TRBV29-1,NA,TRBJ1-1,NA,TGCAGCGTTGCTCGGGGGAACACTGAAGCTTTCTTT,CSVARGNTEAFF
TRBV21-1,NA,TRBJ1-5,NA,TGTGCCAGCAGCGAAAAAGGGGAGACAGGCCCTATACAGCCCCAGCATTTT,CASSEKGETGPIQPQHF
TRBV28,NA,TRBJ1-1,NA,TGTGCCAGCAGTTTATATGGACAGACTCCTGAAGCTTTCTTT,CASSLYGQTPEAFF
TRBV3-1/TRBV3-2,once,TRBJ2-7,NA,TGTGCCAGCAGCCACCCCCTGGGGGGAGACTACGAGCAGTACTTC,CASSHPLGGDYEQYF
TRBV7-2,NA,TRBJ2-5,TRBD1,TGTGCCAGCAGCTTAGGTTGGACAGGGCGGAGGGGAGAGACCCAGTACTTC,CASSLGWTGRRGETQYF
TRBV28,NA,TRBJ1-1,TRBD1,TGTGCCAGCAGTTTCTCCGTGGGACAGCCCTTACTCTTCTTT,CASSFSVGQPLLFF
TRBV28,NA,TRBJ2-7,NA,TGTGCCAGCAGAGCAGGGGACGAGCAGTACTTC,CASRAGDEQYF
TRBV2,few,TRBJ1-2,NA,TGTGCCAGCAGTTTCGACAGCCGGATGGGTGGCTACACCTTC,CASSFDSRMGGYTF
TRBV2,NA,TRBJ1-5,TRBD1,TGTGCCAGCAGCGCGGACAGGGTAAATCAGCCCCAGCATTTT,CASSADRVNQPQHF
TRBV11-2,NA,TRBJ1-1,NA,TGTGCCAGCAGCTTAGATACCCTTGGGGGGACTGAAGCTTTCTTT,CASSLDTLGGTEAFF
TRBV18,NA,TRBJ2-7,TRBD2,TGTGCCAGCTCACCGGGGGGGAGGGGCTCACTCAGTTCCTACGAGCAGTACTTC,CASSPGGRGSLSSYEQYF
TRBV5-6,NA,TRBJ2-7,TRBD1,TGTGCCAGCAGCGGGGGACAGGGCCCCTCCTACGAGCAGTACTTC,CASSGGQGPSYEQYF
TRBV27,NA,TRBJ1-4,NA,TGTGCCAGCAGTTTATCGACAGCCGAAAAACTGTTTTTT,CASSLSTAEKLFF
TRBV5-1,NA,TRBJ1-3,NA,TGCGCCAGCAGCCCGGGGTCCTCTGGAAACACCATATATTTT,CASSPGSSGNTIYF
TRBV7-9,NA,TRBJ1-2,NA,TGTGCCAGCAGCTTAGGTCACCCGGGGTCCTATGGCTACACCTTC,CASSLGHPGSYGYTF
TRBV18,NA,TRBJ2-2,TRBD1,TGTGCCAGCTCACCTTGGACAGGGAACACCGGGGAGCTGTTTTTT,CASSPWTGNTGELFF
TRBV13,NA,TRBJ2-3,NA,TGTGCCAGCAGCGCCGCGACATTGCCCACAGATACGCAGTATTTT,CASSAATLPTDTQYF
TRBV3-1/TRBV3-2,NA,TRBJ1-2,TRBD1,TGTGCCAGCAGCCGACAGGGAAACTATGGCTACACCTTC,CASSRQGNYGYTF
TRBV6-5,NA,TRBJ1-6,TRBD1,TGTGCCAGCAGTTACGATTTCGACAGGGGCATTTCACCCCTCCACTTT,CASSYDFDRGISPLHF
TRBV6-6,NA,TRBJ2-2,TRBD2,TGTGCCACCGAAGGACTAGCGGGTACCGGGGAGCTGTTTTTT,CATEGLAGTGELFF
TRBV11-2,once,TRBJ1-1,NA,TGTGCCAGCAGCTTAGATCTGGGAGGGCGAACTGAAGCTTTCTTT,CASSLDLGGRTEAFF
TRBV5-1,few,TRBJ1-4,TRBD1,TGCGCCAGCAGCTTGGGAGGGACAGTTGCAACTAATGAAAAACTGTTTTTT,CASSLGGTVATNEKLFF
TRBV21-1,NA,TRBJ2-3,NA,TGTGCCAGCAGCAAAGCAGGTACGGCGGGGGGCCAACCAACCACAGATACGCAGTATTTT,CASSKAGTAGGQPTTDTQYF
TRBV10-1,NA,TRBJ2-7,TRBD1,TGCGCCAGCAGTGAGGGACAGGGCCCCTACGAGCAGTACTTC,CASSEGQGPYEQYF
TRBV4-2,NA,TRBJ2-3,NA,TGTGCCAGCAGCCAAGACCGGTACACGCAGTATTTT,CASSQDRYTQYF